This entry features one T cell receptor beta chain sequence. Its antigen is as yet unknown. The CDR3 spans 17 residues. Deletions cut 1 base from V and 0 bases from J, with 12 bases between. Germline V gene sequence: CDR1 SEHNR, CDR2 FQNEAQ (reference sequence). The data originate from a study of cytomegalovirus exposure and HLA in healthy donors. Whole-study findings and limits: HLA alleles were associated with 17,000 or so TCR beta sequences in a later analysis at 0.05 false discovery rate.

It was with 60 Vbeta and 13 Jbeta primers that the PCR ran. The table came from immunoSEQ multiplex PCR; TCRdb's copy has only in-frame clones and leaves some out. This sample yields some 160,000 clones, of which 75% to 90% are seen a single time; around 1.6% belongs to the top ten. The material sequenced was PBMCs. This receptor was identified in a woman aged 18-29 years in good health and CMV-seronegative. This chain links TRBV7-9 with TRBJ2-2, with D possibly being TRBD1 (6 bases). CDR3 nucleotides: TGTGCCAGCAGCTTAGGGTTGTACAGGGCGAACACCGGGGAGCTGTTTTTT. Residues: CASSLGLYRANTGELFF.